The 4 T cell receptor beta chains presented below share a single source sample, sequenced in a study of T cells in Graves' hyperthyroidism and ophthalmopathy. RNA transcripts provided the source from which TCR beta CDR3 regions were amplified. The HTBI primer set was used in a first-round RT-PCR of the TCR CDR3. TCRdb fed the multiplex PCR reads into MiXCR, producing one record per CDR3 protein. The sample carries over 700,000 distinct CDR3 sequences, approximately 19% recorded once. Sequenced sample: blood. Source of these receptors: a woman aged 45-59 years with Graves' hyperthyroidism that later progressed to Graves' ophthalmopathy.

As for this clonotype: This may be a read error, as it is one base from a much larger clone. This rearrangement joins TRBV10-3 to TRBJ2-5; 8 bases agree with TRBD1. Germline CDR1 is ENHRY and CDR2 is SYGVKD. This CDR3 is 15 amino acids long. CDR3 loop: CATSESYRGEETQYF. The CDR3 coding sequence is TGTGCCACCAGTGAGTCGTACAGGGGGGAAGAGACCCAGTACTTC.

This clonotype was recorded a few times. The J gene is TRBJ2-2, the V gene TRBV7-9; TRBD1 agrees at 8 bases. The CDR3 is made up of 16 amino acids. Germline V lookup: CDR1 SEHNR, CDR2 FQNEAQ (reference sequence). With V trimmed by 4 bases and J by 5 bases, 9 bases remained unmatched. The CDR3 is CASSSPSTGDTGELFF. In DNA, the CDR3 is TGTGCCAGCAGCTCGCCATCGACAGGGGATACCGGGGAGCTGTTTTTT.

In this sample, this clonotype turned up many times. The chain carries TRBV2 and TRBJ2-2, with 10 bases lining up with TRBD1. The CDR3 is 19 residues long. With V trimmed by 6 bases and J by 1 base, 14 bases remained unmatched. Germline lookup yields CDR1 SNHLY and CDR2 FYNNEI. The CDR3 region is CASRATHNRDRGNTGELFF. In nucleotides, the CDR3 is TGTGCCAGCAGAGCAACACACAACCGGGACAGGGGGAACACCGGGGAGCTGTTTTTT.

This chain connects TRBV7-8 to TRBJ2-5; D may be TRBD1 (6 bases). The length of the CDR3 is 14 residues. V shed 2 bases and J shed 11 bases, with 18 bases lying between them. Germline-derived CDR1 and CDR2 are SGHVS and FQNEAQ. CDR3 loop: CASSLNNRESGQYF. The CDR3, as DNA: TGTGCCAGCAGCTTAAATAACAGGGAGTCAGGACAGTACTTC.